This TCR beta chain stems from a study of HIV-infected patients and healthy controls. Study conclusions and caveats: Apparent post-therapy Gini recovery among HIV-infected patients was not reproduced with size-matched repertoires.

The CDR3 consists of 14 residues. Per germline, CDR1 DFQATT and CDR2 SNEGSKA (reference sequence). V was clipped by 5 bases and J by 2 bases, with 16 bases between them. Alpha and beta constant-region primers primed reverse transcription of 400 to 500 ng RNA. Each of the alpha and beta chains got its own library through chain-specific third strand synthesis with indices. Priming off the SP2 site generated the second strand. Each CDR3 protein gets one entry after TCRdb re-called the 5' RACE reads with MiXCR. The sample lists 4,500 to 6,500 distinct CDR3 sequences; around 8.8% were seen once. Follow-up blood was drawn about 14 weeks, roughly three months, after antiretroviral therapy began. The repertoire came from unfractionated whole blood and reflected all unsorted peripheral T cells. This clonotype was counted many times. The antigen remains undetermined.

This specimen was blood, taken during antiretroviral therapy. V is TRBV20-1 and J is TRBJ2-7, with D maybe TRBD1 (6 bases). This receptor was identified in an adult with HIV infection. In DNA, the CDR3 is TGCAGTGCTCACAGGGACATTAGCCCCTACGAGCAGTACTTC. Its translation is CSAHRDISPYEQYF.